The 7 T cell receptor beta chains given below trace back to one sample, sequenced in a study of blood T cell repertoires in COVID-19. Data came from immunoSEQ multiplex PCR; TCRdb stores just in-frame clones and leaves some out. The sample gives 70,000 to 95,000 clones, around 94% of which show up once; roughly 6.4% is in the top ten. Sequenced material: peripheral blood. Receptor source: a woman aged 55-69 years with active COVID-19.

This chain joins TRBV9 and TRBJ1-1; 9 bases line up with TRBD1. V shed 0 bases, J shed 1 base, and the junction held 4 bases outside the gene matches. CDR1 is SGDLS, CDR2 YYNGEE, per germline. The CDR3 runs to 16 residues. This chain's CDR3 is CASSVGTGAPNTEAFF. In DNA, the CDR3 is TGTGCCAGCAGCGTAGGGACAGGGGCTCCGAACACTGAAGCTTTCTTT.

The V call is TRBV3-1 (or the pseudogene TRBV3-2), the J call TRBJ1-4; unclear D gene. The CDR3 runs to 18 residues. Between the trimmed V and J ends, which lost 0 bases and 2 bases, there was a span of 16 bases. CDR1 and CDR2 from the germline V gene are LGHDT and YNNKEL (reference sequence). For the CDR3, the DNA is TGTGCCAGCAGCCAAGATATGGCAGTATGGTCCACTAATGAAAAACTGTTTTTT. Its translation is CASSQDMAVWSTNEKLFF.

The chain is built from TRBV4-2 and TRBJ2-2; a possible D gene is TRBD1 (6 bases). Germline CDR1 LGHNA, CDR2 YNFKEQ. V dropped 5 bases and J dropped 6 bases, with 10 bases sitting between them. CDR3 length equals 13 residues. The CDR3 region is CASSYRVSGELFF. CDR3 sequence (DNA): TGTGCCAGCAGCTACAGGGTTTCCGGGGAGCTGTTTTTT.

The rearrangement links TRBV18 to TRBJ1-1; D might be TRBD1 (5 bases). The CDR3 is 13 residues long. CDR1 is KGHSH and CDR2 is LQKENI in the germline V gene. Trimming took off 6 bases at V and 2 bases at J, with 10 bases between the two ends. The CDR3 DNA reads TGTGCCAGCTCTGCAGGGCGAAACACTGAAGCTTTCTTT. Translation: CASSAGRNTEAFF.

The chain is built from TRBV4-1 and TRBJ2-7; 7 bases match TRBD2. Germline-derived CDR1 and CDR2 are MGHRA and YSYEKL. With 1 base clipped from V and 3 bases from J, the junction kept 3 bases outside the gene matches. The CDR3 has 14 amino acids. The CDR3 DNA reads as TGCGCCAGCAGCCAAGCGGGAGGCCTCTACGAGCAGTACTTC. This codes for CASSQAGGLYEQYF.

The rearrangement joins TRBV5-6 to TRBJ2-3; D call uncertain. Looked up from germline, CDR1 is SGHDT and CDR2 is YYEEEE. The CDR3 has 11 amino acids. V was shortened by 4 bases and J by 2 bases, with 2 bases between the two germline ends. The CDR3 protein is CASSLTDTQYF. Here the CDR3 DNA reads TGTGCCAGCAGCCTCACAGATACGCAGTATTTT.

This chain links TRBV4-3 with TRBJ1-6; perhaps TRBD1 as D (6 bases). The ends were cut back, 4 bases at V and 8 bases at J, with 12 bases in the middle. CDR3 length equals 14 residues. Germline V gene sequence: CDR1 LGHNA, CDR2 YSLEER. Written as DNA, the CDR3 is TGCGCCAGCAGCCCGTCGGACAGTTATTCACCCCTCCACTTT. Encoded protein: CASSPSDSYSPLHF.